The 26 T cell receptor beta chains below all came from one sample that was sequenced in a study of blood T cell repertoires in COVID-19. TCRdb keeps only in-frame clones here, not all; method: immunoSEQ multiplex PCR. The sample holds hundreds of thousands of clones, approximately 82% seen once. The sample consisted of PBMCs or T cells enriched from blood (not recorded which). The receptors were gathered from a man in his forties or fifties who had been exposed to COVID-19.

This clone was recorded once. The chain links TRBV19 to TRBJ2-6, with TRBD2 as a possible D gene (6 bases). This CDR3 is 14 amino acids long. Germline CDR1 and CDR2: LNHDA and SQIVND (reference sequence). V shed 8 bases and J shed 10 bases, with 18 bases lying between them. The CDR3 protein is CASEVYDGGNVLTF. The CDR3, as DNA: TGTGCCAGTGAAGTCTACGACGGGGGTAACGTCCTGACTTTC. The whole variable domain, remainder taken from reference TRBV19 and TRBJ2-6, is DGGITQSPKYLFRKEGQNVTLSCEQNLNHDAMYWYRQDPGQGLRLIYYSQIVNDFQKGDIAEGYSVSREKKESFPLTVTSAQKNPTAFYLCASEVYDGGNVLTFGAGSRLTVL.

The V call is TRBV27, the J call TRBJ2-7; D is ambiguous. Per germline, CDR1 MNHEY and CDR2 SMNVEV (reference sequence). With 7 bases removed from V and 3 bases from J, the gap between germline ends came to 16 bases. This CDR3 is built from 14 residues. This chain's CDR3 is CASTAAGSDYEQYF. CDR3 nucleotides: TGTGCCAGCACCGCCGCCGGGTCTGACTACGAGCAGTACTTC.

This clone was found a few times. The rearrangement links TRBV2 to TRBJ2-1, with TRBD2 identical over 16 bases. The germline V gene encodes CDR1 SNHLY and CDR2 FYNNEI. CDR3 length: 15 amino acids. V lost 6 bases, J lost 7 bases, and 3 bases stayed unmatched. The CDR3 sequence: CASRGLAGGGNEQFF. In nucleotides, the CDR3 is TGTGCCAGCAGGGGACTAGCGGGAGGGGGAAATGAGCAGTTCTTC.

This clone has a single count. The genes are TRBV11-2 and TRBJ2-1, with 10 bases that match TRBD2. V lost 6 bases and J lost 9; bases outside the gene matches: 8. This CDR3 has 14 residues. Germline CDR1 and CDR2: SGHAT and FQNNGV. The CDR3 spells CASRRLAGVGEQFF. The CDR3 DNA reads TGTGCCAGCAGACGTCTAGCGGGAGTAGGTGAGCAGTTCTTC.

The chain uses TRBV5-5 and TRBJ2-3, with TRBD2 identical over 11 bases. Trimming at V came to 3 bases and at J to 0 bases, leaving 15 bases not matched to a gene. The germline V gene has CDR1 SGHKS and CDR2 YYEKEE (reference sequence). The CDR3 loop spans 20 amino acids. CDR3 residues: CASSYLGLAAARTSTDTQYF. The CDR3 DNA sequence: TGTGCCAGCAGCTATCTGGGACTAGCGGCCGCACGTACTAGCACAGATACGCAGTATTTT.

This chain links TRBV19 with TRBJ2-1; 8 bases align to TRBD1. V gave up 3 bases and J gave up 2 bases; unmatched junction bases: 3. In germline, CDR1 is LNHDA, CDR2 SQIVND (reference sequence). The CDR3 extends over 15 amino acids. The CDR3 nucleotides are TGTGCCAGTAGTATCTGGACAGGGACCTACAATGAGCAGTTCTTC. It is translated as CASSIWTGTYNEQFF.

The J gene is TRBJ2-3, the V gene TRBV7-9; no clear D. Trimming cost V 5 bases and J 3 bases, with 6 bases left between them. This CDR3 has 12 residues. Germline values: CDR1 SEHNR, CDR2 FQNEAQ (reference sequence). CDR3 bases: TGTGCCAGCAGCCCTTATACAGATACGCAGTATTTT. It translates to CASSPYTDTQYF. Using reference TRBV7-9 and TRBJ2-3 for the parts outside the CDR3, the full variable domain is DTGVSQNPRHKITKRGQNVTFRCDPISEHNRLYWYRQTLGQGPEFLTYFQNEAQLEKSRLLSDRFSAERPKGSFSTLEIQRTEQGDSAMYLCASSPYTDTQYFGPGTRLTVL.

The chain uses TRBV5-8 and TRBJ2-3; no reliable D call. Trimming shortened V by 4 bases and J by 6 bases, and 12 bases separated the two germline ends. The CDR3 is 13 amino acids. The germline V gene has CDR1 SGHTS and CDR2 YDEGEE. CDR3 sequence reads: CASSTINGDTQYF. The CDR3 DNA reads TGTGCCAGCAGCACGATAAACGGGGATACGCAGTATTTT.

The V gene is TRBV15, the J gene TRBJ1-5; the D gene is possibly TRBD1 (6 bases). CDR1 is LNHNV, CDR2 YYDKDF, per germline (reference sequence). V shed 0 bases and J shed 6 bases, with 12 bases lying between them. The CDR3 is 15 amino acids. The CDR3 here is CATSRDGQGSQPQHF. The CDR3 DNA follows: TGTGCCACCAGCAGAGATGGGCAGGGGAGTCAGCCCCAGCATTTT.

The chain couples TRBV19 to TRBJ1-2; TRBD1 matches 8 bases. The germline gives CDR1 LNHDA, CDR2 SQIVND (reference sequence). Trimming removed 11 bases from V and 6 bases from J; junction bases left unmatched: 14. The CDR3 has 14 amino acids. For the CDR3, the DNA is TGTGCCGGCCGAACAGGGGGGGAAAAAGATGGCTACACCTTC. This translates into CAGRTGGEKDGYTF.

This chain's CDR3 is CAISGTSGRGSGELFF. The CDR3 DNA reads TGTGCCATCAGTGGCACTAGCGGGAGAGGGTCCGGGGAGCTGTTTTTT. V is TRBV10-3 and J is TRBJ2-2, with 11 bases aligning to TRBD2. Germline V gene lookup returns CDR1 ENHRY and CDR2 SYGVKD. V shed 4 bases, J shed 6 bases, and the junction held 7 bases outside the gene matches. The CDR3 covers 16 residues.

The V call is TRBV7-8, the J call TRBJ2-2; the D gene is possibly TRBD2 (6 bases). V lost 5 bases and J lost 7, with 11 bases in between. Germline V gene lookup returns CDR1 SGHVS and CDR2 FQNEAQ. The CDR3 length is 13 residues. The CDR3 coding sequence is TGTGCCAGCAGCCGGGAGTTCAACGGGGAGCTGTTTTTT. It codes for CASSREFNGELFF.

The chain joins TRBV7-2 to TRBJ2-5; D possibly corresponds to TRBD2 (7 bases). The CDR3 loop spans 14 amino acids. The germline V and J ends were trimmed by 2 bases and 9 bases, with 16 bases remaining between them. CDR1 and CDR2 (germline): SGHTA, FQGNSA. The CDR3: CASSLRGGSEAQYF. Here the CDR3 DNA reads TGTGCCAGCAGCTTAAGGGGGGGTAGCGAGGCCCAGTACTTC.

The chain joins TRBV12-3 or TRBV12-4 to TRBJ2-7; TRBD1 aligns across 7 bases. With V trimmed by 5 bases and J by 3 bases, 4 bases remained unmatched. The CDR3 runs to 13 residues. The CDR3 coding sequence is TGTGCCAGCAGTAACAGGGGTAGCTACGAGCAGTACTTC. It is translated as CASSNRGSYEQYF.

In its sample, this clone was seen a few times. The chain couples TRBV29-1 to TRBJ2-3; D is unclear. The germline CDR1 and CDR2 sequences are SQVTM and ANQGSEA. The CDR3 extends over 13 amino acids. Between the trimmed V and J ends, which lost 6 bases and 2 bases, there was a span of 12 bases. CDR3 loop: CSVSRDSTDTQYF. The CDR3, as DNA: TGCAGCGTGAGCCGTGACTCCACAGATACGCAGTATTTT.

This clone occurred a few times. In DNA form, the CDR3 reads TGTGCCAGTGCGCTAGCGGGAGGATACGAGCAGTACTTC. Its translation is CASALAGGYEQYF. The V call is TRBV19, the J call TRBJ2-7, with 11 bases that match TRBD2. Germline values: CDR1 LNHDA, CDR2 SQIVND (reference sequence). V was clipped by 8 bases and J by 4 bases; unmatched bases: 4. CDR3 size: 13 residues.

J is TRBJ2-1 and V is TRBV11-2; D might be TRBD2 (5 bases). Germline CDR1 SGHAT, CDR2 FQNNGV. The CDR3 is made up of 16 amino acids. Trimming removed 3 bases at V and 3 bases at J, with 15 bases between. In DNA, the CDR3 is TGTGCCAGCAGCTTGGGCCTAGCAGCTGTCTACAATGAGCAGTTCTTC. Translation gives CASSLGLAAVYNEQFF.

The rearrangement links TRBV7-9 to TRBJ2-7; 7 bases align to TRBD1. The V and J ends lost 5 bases and 5 bases, in that order; junction bases with no gene match: 6. Germline V gene lookup returns CDR1 SEHNR and CDR2 FQNEAQ (reference sequence). This CDR3 is built from 13 residues. As DNA, the CDR3 is TGTGCCAGCAGCCCCGACAGGGTCGACGAGCAGTACTTC. Amino acid sequence: CASSPDRVDEQYF.

This chain uses TRBV18 with TRBJ1-5; D call uncertain. V was clipped by 3 bases and J by 2 bases, with 14 bases between them. Germline V gene lookup returns CDR1 KGHSH and CDR2 LQKENI. This CDR3 contains 16 residues. The CDR3 region is CASSPWETRGNQPQHF. DNA for the CDR3: TGTGCCAGCTCACCTTGGGAGACAAGGGGCAATCAGCCCCAGCATTTT.

The chain employs TRBV29-1 and TRBJ2-7; TRBD1 matches at 9 bases. The CDR3 spans 13 residues. Germline V CDR1 and CDR2: SQVTM, ANQGSEA. V lost 3 bases and J lost 5; bases outside the gene matches: 5. The CDR3 DNA follows: TGCAGCGTTGACGGGACAGGGTCTCACGAGCAGTACTTC. Translated, it gives CSVDGTGSHEQYF.

The chain has TRBV11-2 and TRBJ1-2, with 8 bases fitting TRBD1. The CDR3 consists of 13 residues. Germline loops: CDR1 SGHAT, CDR2 FQNNGV. The trim removed 5 bases at V and 6 bases at J, leaving 5 bases unmatched. CDR3 region: CASSPDRGDGYTF. DNA of the CDR3: TGTGCCAGCAGCCCCGACAGGGGTGATGGCTACACCTTC. Based on the CDR3 plus reference TRBV11-2 and TRBJ1-2, the full variable domain is EAGVAQSPRYKIIEKRQSVAFWCNPISGHATLYWYQQILGQGPKLLIQFQNNGVVDDSQLPKDRFSAERLKGVDSTLKIQPAKLEDSAVYLCASSPDRGDGYTFGSGTRLTVV.

The DNA of the CDR3 is TGCGCCAGCAGCCCTGGGACAGGGGGCAATCAGCCCCAGCATTTT. It codes for CASSPGTGGNQPQHF. The J gene is TRBJ1-5, the V gene TRBV5-1; the match to TRBD1 covers 10 bases. This CDR3 is 15 amino acids long. J was trimmed by 2 bases and V by 4 bases; bases with no gene match: 3. The germline V gene encodes CDR1 SGHRS and CDR2 YFSETQ.

The genes are TRBV27 and TRBJ1-5, with 9 bases that match TRBD1. The V gene's germline CDR1 is MNHEY and CDR2 SMNVEV (reference sequence). This CDR3 contains 16 residues. The trim removed 2 bases at V and 4 bases at J, leaving 6 bases unmatched. CDR3 nucleotides: TGTGCCAGCAGTTTAAGCAGGGACAGGGCAAATCAGCCCCAGCATTTT. Its translation is CASSLSRDRANQPQHF.

The chain has TRBV24-1 and TRBJ2-1, with 7 positions matching TRBD1. Germline V gene data show CDR1 as KGHDR and CDR2 as SFDVKD. V lost 1 base, J lost 5 bases, and 7 bases stayed unmatched. This CDR3 is built from 16 residues. CDR3 DNA sequence: TGTGCCACCAGTGATTTCGGAACAGGGGCCCACAATGAGCAGTTCTTC. Translating gives CATSDFGTGAHNEQFF.

The table lists this clone with many counts. The sample holds other DNA sequences that translate to the same CDR3. The CDR3 spells CASSARGSGNTIYF. The CDR3 DNA sequence: TGCGCCAGCAGCGCCAGGGGGTCTGGAAACACCATATATTTT. The rearrangement uses TRBV5-1 and TRBJ1-3; 7 bases are shared with TRBD1. The CDR3 is made up of 14 amino acids. V lost 4 bases, J lost 1 base, and 2 bases stayed unmatched. Looked up from germline, CDR1 is SGHRS and CDR2 is YFSETQ.

DNA for the CDR3: TGTGCCAGCTCTTCGACGGGGGGCACAGATACGCAGTATTTT. It specifies CASSSTGGTDTQYF. The V gene is TRBV18, the J gene TRBJ2-3; maybe TRBD2 (6 bases). Germline CDR1 and CDR2: KGHSH and LQKENI. V lost 6 bases, J lost 1 base, and 11 bases lay in between. The CDR3 consists of 14 residues.